Here is one TCR beta chain with its context. Its antigen remains unidentified. These data originate in a study of T cell responses to AZD1222 COVID-19 vaccine. The V end was cut by 4 bases, the J end by 4 bases, with 19 bases between. Looked up from germline, CDR1 is SQVTM and CDR2 is ANQGSEA. The CDR3 contains 15 residues. Study-level results: The donor cohort was predominantly white British with a female majority, and clonal diversity may have been underestimated. Across spike, vaccine-associated CD4 TCRs were found, dominant at 160-218 and 743-854. Every sample of the repertoires postdated the peak T cell response.

Assay used: immunoSEQ multiplex PCR; TCRdb lists only in-frame clones, some missing. The data show about 81,000 clones, approximately 90% seen once. The rearrangement links TRBV29-1 to TRBJ1-2; tentatively, D is TRBD1 (5 bases). The starting material was peripheral blood, obtained 28 days after the second AZD1222 dose. The TCR comes from an adult who received the AZD1222 COVID-19 vaccine. CDR3 nucleotide sequence: TGCAGCGTTGCTTCGGGACCTTCGGACCTCTATGGCTACACCTTC. It encodes CSVASGPSDLYGYTF.